This entry lists 14 T cell receptor beta chains sequenced from one sample in a study of molecular identifiers for immune sequencing clone quantification (dated by TCRdb to between 2018 and 2020). Library prep was done by PCR. Data came from an Illumina HiSeq 4000. In-frame beta chains were kept once TCRdb had trimmed the public reads at Q25 with fastp and called clones with MiXCR. All rows with the same CDR3 protein become a single entry with the most common DNA and genes. The table for this sample lists 400,000 to 600,000 distinct CDR3 sequences; about 21% of them were counted only once. The ten largest make up 0.7% to 0.95% of the sample. Sequencing was carried out using naive CD8+ T cells from blood, with Jurkat cell RNA spiked in. Explained via the paper, the cell subset or site label denotes: FACS-sorted CD8+CD4-CCR7+CD45RA+ naive T cells. The source is a human donor in good health. Some libraries in this study had Jurkat cell RNA spiked in.

The chain recombines TRBV15 with TRBJ2-3; 10 nucleotides align to TRBD1. V shed 1 base, J shed 2 bases, and the junction held 12 bases outside the gene matches. The CDR3 contains 19 residues. CDR1 LNHNV and CDR2 YYDKDF come from the germline V gene (reference sequence). CDR3 loop: CATSRAGQGKSSYTDTQYF. The CDR3 DNA is TGTGCCACCAGCAGAGCGGGACAGGGGAAAAGTAGTTACACAGATACGCAGTATTTT. Full variable domain (missing parts from reference TRBV15 and TRBJ2-3): DAMVIQNPRYQVTQFGKPVTLSCSQTLNHNVMYWYQQKSSQAPKLLFHYYDKDFNNEADTPDNFQSRRPNTSFCFLDIRSPGLGDTAMYLCATSRAGQGKSSYTDTQYFGPGTRLTVL.

The chain joins TRBV4-1 to TRBJ1-6, with TRBD1 matching over 9 bases. The CDR3 spans 14 residues. The J segment lost 13 bases and the V segment lost 4 bases, leaving 8 bases of the junction unmatched. Germline assignment: CDR1 MGHRA and CDR2 YSYEKL. The CDR3 region has the DNA TGCGCCAGCAGCCCAGGGACAGGGCCCTCTCCCCTCCACTTT. Residues: CASSPGTGPSPLHF.

The chain combines TRBV7-9 with TRBJ2-7, with 10 positions matching TRBD1. J gave up 5 bases and V 5 bases, and 12 bases lay outside the gene matches. The length of the CDR3 is 16 residues. The germline CDR1 and CDR2 sequences are SEHNR and FQNEAQ (reference sequence). DNA for the CDR3: TGTGCCAGCAGCCCCCTGACAGGGGGCGTTGAAGACGAGCAGTACTTC. Translating gives CASSPLTGGVEDEQYF.

The chain is built from TRBV7-6 and TRBJ2-3; 8 nucleotides agree with TRBD1. The CDR3 length is 17 residues. The V gene end was trimmed by 6 bases and the J gene end by 8 bases; junction bases not matched to a gene: 19. Germline-derived CDR1 and CDR2 are SGHVS and FNYEAQ. The DNA for the CDR3 is TGTGCCAGCAGTGGGGACCGGGACAGGATAGTGGGAGGTACGCAGTATTTT. It yields the protein CASSGDRDRIVGGTQYF.

The sample holds a few counts of this clonotype. The chain couples TRBV4-1 to TRBJ2-7, with D perhaps TRBD1 (5 bases). The germline CDR1 and CDR2 sequences are MGHRA and YSYEKL. V was trimmed by 3 bases and J by 1 base, leaving 10 bases between them. The CDR3 runs 14 residues. CDR3: CASSQTTASYEQYF. The CDR3 DNA reads as TGCGCCAGCAGCCAGACGACAGCGTCCTACGAGCAGTACTTC.

In this sample, this clonotype turned up a few times. J is TRBJ1-6 and V is TRBV23-1; 7 bases fit TRBD1. TRBV23-1 qualifies as an ORF whose function is uncertain. Trimming cost V 7 bases and J 14 bases; bases outside gene matches: 8. This CDR3 region has 12 residues. The CDR3 sequence is CASTRGMTSLHF. The CDR3 DNA is TGCGCCAGCACCAGGGGGATGACATCCCTCCACTTT.

This clonotype was seen many times. The chain recombines TRBV14 with TRBJ2-3, with 13 positions matching TRBD2. CDR1 SGHDN and CDR2 FVKESK come from the germline V gene. The V gene end was trimmed by 4 bases and the J gene end by 2 bases; junction bases not matched to a gene: 6. The CDR3 totals 17 residues. DNA of the CDR3: TGTGCCAGCAGCCTGGGACTAGCGGGACCCTACACAGATACGCAGTATTTT. This sequence encodes CASSLGLAGPYTDTQYF.

The CDR3 spells CASRPQRAGAYEQYF. CDR3 bases: TGCGCCAGCAGACCCCAACGGGCGGGGGCCTACGAGCAGTACTTC. The rearrangement joins TRBV5-1 to TRBJ2-7; 7 bases match TRBD2. V lost 5 bases to trimming and J lost 2 bases; unmatched junction nucleotides: 10. Germline CDR1 and CDR2: SGHRS and YFSETQ. This CDR3 is 15 amino acids long.

This clonotype was observed many times. The CDR3 is CAISEEGEDEQYF. In DNA form, the CDR3 reads TGTGCCATCAGTGAGGAGGGGGAGGACGAGCAGTACTTC. The rearrangement links TRBV10-3 to TRBJ2-7, with D perhaps TRBD1 or TRBD2 (6 bases each). The germline V gene has CDR1 ENHRY and CDR2 SYGVKD. This CDR3 contains 13 residues. V gave up 2 bases and J gave up 5 bases, with 10 bases separating them.

This clonotype was counted once. This may be a read error: a much more frequent sequence differs by one nucleotide. This is likely a read error, given that the CDR3 carries no conserved phenylalanine or tryptophan at its end. CDR3 residues: CASAPPGASYEQYS. The CDR3 DNA reads as TGTGCCAGCGCACCCCCCGGGGCCTCCTACGAGCAGTACTCC. The chain has TRBV7-9 and TRBJ2-7; D could derive from TRBD1 or TRBD2 (5 bases each). The CDR3 is 14 amino acids. Trimming stripped 8 bases from V and 0 bases from J, with 14 bases between. CDR1 is SEHNR, CDR2 FQNEAQ, per germline (reference sequence).

The CDR3 spells CASNPGPSSYNEQFF. DNA for the CDR3: TGTGCCAGCAACCCGGGACCGAGCTCCTACAATGAGCAGTTCTTC. The chain employs TRBV12-3 or TRBV12-4 and TRBJ2-1; D possibly uses TRBD1 or TRBD2 (5 bases each). The CDR3 spans 15 residues. Trimming stripped 7 bases from V and 0 bases from J, with 13 bases between.

This clonotype was counted only a few times. This chain connects TRBV19 to TRBJ1-1; D possibly corresponds to TRBD1 (5 bases). Germline CDR1 LNHDA, CDR2 SQIVND (reference sequence). The CDR3 has 11 amino acids. V was shortened by 7 bases and J by 5 bases, with 8 bases between the two germline ends. CDR3 in DNA: TGTGCCAGTACCAAGGGGACTGAAGCTTTCTTT. Protein product: CASTKGTEAFF.

This clonotype showed up many times. The rearrangement links TRBV19 to TRBJ2-1, with TRBD2 as a possible D gene (6 bases). The ends were cut back, 4 bases at V and 4 bases at J, with 8 bases in the middle. The CDR3 covers 13 residues. Germline V gene data show CDR1 as LNHDA and CDR2 as SQIVND (reference sequence). CDR3 sequence: CASSTSAYNEQFF. The DNA for the CDR3 is TGTGCCAGTAGTACTAGCGCATACAATGAGCAGTTCTTC.

This clonotype was picked up many times. The chain employs TRBV2 and TRBJ2-3; 10 bases match TRBD2. V trimming: 8 bases; J trimming: 1 base; junction bases outside the gene matches: 6. The CDR3 is 15 amino acids. Germline V lookup: CDR1 SNHLY, CDR2 FYNNEI. The CDR3, as DNA: TGTGCCAGCTCTGGGGGGACTAGCGGCACAGATACGCAGTATTTT. Translation gives CASSGGTSGTDTQYF.